This T cell receptor (beta chain) was identified during a study of T cell responses to AZD1222 COVID-19 vaccine. Some clones are missing from TCRdb's copy, which holds only in-frame ones; the method was immunoSEQ multiplex PCR. The sample has 140,000 to 150,000 clones; about 90% are singletons. This CDR3 is 18 amino acids long. The chain has TRBV21-1 and TRBJ2-7; the table's D call, TRBD1, has no DNA check behind it. TRBV21-1 is described as a pseudogene. The TCR originated in an adult who received the AZD1222 COVID-19 vaccine. The sample consisted of peripheral blood, taken 28 days after the second AZD1222 dose. CDR3 in amino acids: CASSKRWADRGRSYEQYF. DNA for the CDR3: TGTGCCAGCAGCAAAAGATGGGCCGACAGGGGTAGGTCCTACGAGCAGTACTTC.